Following are 25 T cell receptor beta chains from one sample sequenced in a study of tumor and adjacent non-tumor tissue in lung cancer. RNA was extracted from bulk tissue without any cell sorting. TCRbeta libraries were built with three rounds of nested PCR, modified from ARM-PCR. TCRdb reprocessed the multiplex PCR reads with MiXCR, giving one entry per CDR3 protein. The sample has about 110,000 distinct CDR3 sequences, around 80% seen once; the top ten hold 35% to 40%. Specimen: lung tumor tissue. The receptors come from a woman aged 60-75 years with non-small cell lung cancer.

The gene calls are TRBV20-1 and TRBJ2-7, with 7 bases identical to TRBD1. Germline loops: CDR1 DFQATT, CDR2 SNEGSKA (reference sequence). Unmatched junction bases numbered 13, after V lost 6 bases and J lost 5 bases. The length of the CDR3 is 14 residues. CDR3 nucleotides: TGCAGTGCCCCCGATGATAGGGGGCCCCACGAGCAGTACTTC. Its protein product is CSAPDDRGPHEQYF.

V and J are TRBV11-1 and TRBJ1-2; TRBD1 might be the D (5 bases). Germline values: CDR1 SGHAT, CDR2 FQDESV (reference sequence). Trimming cost V 8 bases and J 3 bases, with 16 bases left between them. This CDR3 region has 14 residues. CDR3 bases: TGTGCCAGCTACTCACAGGCCCCGCACTATGGCTACACCTTC. The encoded protein is CASYSQAPHYGYTF.

The chain employs TRBV5-5 and TRBJ1-2, with D unclear. The CDR3 contains 18 residues. The germline V gene encodes CDR1 SGHKS and CDR2 YYEKEE (reference sequence). V gave up 0 bases and J gave up 5 bases, with 23 bases separating them. CDR3 bases: TGTGCCAGCAGCTTGGCTACGGCTCCGGGTCCCCTGTGGTATGGCTACACCTTC. It yields the protein CASSLATAPGPLWYGYTF. The whole variable domain, filled in from reference TRBV5-5 and TRBJ1-2, reads DAGVTQSPTHLIKTRGQQVTLRCSPISGHKSVSWYQQVLGQGPQFIFQYYEKEERGRGNFPDRFSARQFPNYSSELNVNALLLGDSALYLCASSLATAPGPLWYGYTFGSGTRLTVV.

This clonotype was observed a handful of times. The rearrangement links TRBV20-1 to TRBJ2-5, with 7 bases that match TRBD2. This CDR3 has 16 residues. The germline V gene has CDR1 DFQATT and CDR2 SNEGSKA (reference sequence). V shed 0 bases and J 5 bases; nucleotides not matched to a gene: 12. CDR3 in amino acids: CSARDSQAWGGETQYF. CDR3 DNA sequence: TGCAGTGCTAGAGATTCCCAGGCGTGGGGAGGGGAGACCCAGTACTTC.

This clonotype was observed a single time. This may be a read error, as it is one base from a much larger clone. The V call is TRBV6-6, the J call TRBJ2-1, with D unresolved. Germline values: CDR1 MNHNY, CDR2 SVGAGI (reference sequence). V lost 5 bases and J 3 bases, leaving 14 bases between the germline ends. The CDR3 runs 15 residues. The chain's CDR3 is CASSQVDGFYNEQFF. CDR3 in DNA: TGTGCCAGCAGTCAAGTGGACGGATTCTACAATGAGCAGTTCTTC.

The chain carries TRBV12-3 or TRBV12-4 and TRBJ2-5; TRBD2 might be the D (5 bases). The CDR3 covers 11 residues. V shed 7 bases and J shed 5 bases, with 8 bases lying between them. Here the CDR3 reads CASNTGETQYF. CDR3 coding DNA: TGTGCCAGCAATACGGGGGAGACCCAGTACTTC.

This clonotype showed up just a few times. A much larger clone differs by one base, so this may be a read error. The rearrangement uses TRBV12-3 or TRBV12-4 and TRBJ2-7; D call uncertain. The CDR3 is made up of 14 amino acids. With 1 base removed from V and 3 bases from J, the gap between germline ends came to 10 bases. CDR3 loop: CASSLEPIGYEQYF. Written as DNA, the CDR3 is TGTGCCAGCAGTTTAGAACCCATCGGCTACGAGCAGTACTTC.

This clonotype was counted only a few times. This may come from a read error, since a much larger clone is one base off. The CDR3 does not close with the conserved phenylalanine or tryptophan, likely indicating a read error. CDR3 amino acids: CASSRTLVGGTDTQYS. The CDR3, as DNA: TGTGCCAGCAGCCGAACTCTAGTGGGGGGCACAGATACGCAGTATTCT. The chain employs TRBV11-2 and TRBJ2-3; D tentatively fits TRBD1 or TRBD2 (5 bases each). The CDR3 runs to 16 residues. V gave up 5 bases and J gave up 1 base, with 16 bases separating them. Germline V gene lookup returns CDR1 SGHAT and CDR2 FQNNGV.

As regards this clonotype: This may be a read error: a much more frequent sequence differs by one nucleotide. V usage is TRBV20-1 and J usage is TRBJ1-5, with D unclear. This CDR3 region has 12 residues. Germline loops: CDR1 DFQATT, CDR2 SNEGSKA (reference sequence). For the CDR3, the DNA is TGCGGCGTTGGACGGCGCATTCAGCCCCAGCATTTT. Its protein is CGVGRRIQPQHF.

Turning to this clonotype: Being one base from a much bigger clone, this may be a read error. This chain joins TRBV28 and TRBJ1-2; no firm D call. CDR1 and CDR2 (germline): MDHEN, SYDVKM. The CDR3 has 12 residues. The V end was cut by 7 bases, the J end by 7 bases, with 13 bases between. The CDR3 sequence is CASTTTAGGYTF. In DNA form, the CDR3 reads TGTGCCAGCACGACAACCGCAGGTGGCTACACCTTC.

This clonotype was detected only once. One junction end disagrees with the germline gene, perhaps due to a read error. The chain is built from TRBV11-2 and TRBJ2-3, with TRBD1 identical over 10 bases. Germline V CDR1 and CDR2: SGHAT, FQNNGV. This CDR3 has 15 residues. The CDR3 loop is CVSSRTGGTTDAQYF. For the CDR3, the DNA is TGTGTCAGCAGCCGGACAGGGGGGACCACAGATGCGCAGTATTTT.

A word on this clonotype: This may be a read error, as it is one base from a much larger clone. The chain recombines TRBV12-5 with TRBJ1-5; D call uncertain. CDR3 size: 13 residues. Looked up from germline, CDR1 is LGHNT and CDR2 is FRNRAP. The CDR3 sequence is CASGSLTNRPQHF. The CDR3, as DNA: TGTGCTAGTGGATCCTTAACCAATCGGCCCCAGCATTTT.

Notes on this clonotype: An end of the junction does not agree with germline; a read error may underlie this. The CDR3, as DNA: TGTCCCAGCAGTTTAAGGAACGGGAGGACAGATACGCAGTATTTT. Its translation is CPSSLRNGRTDTQYF. The chain has TRBV11-2 and TRBJ2-3; 7 bases are shared with TRBD2. The CDR3 is made up of 15 amino acids. Looked up from germline, CDR1 is SGHAT and CDR2 is FQNNGV.

The chain is built from TRBV7-9 and TRBJ1-2, with D possibly being TRBD1 (5 bases). The germline V gene encodes CDR1 SEHNR and CDR2 FQNEAQ (reference sequence). The V end was cut by 2 bases, the J end by 3 bases, with 7 bases between. CDR3 length equals 13 residues. CDR3 DNA sequence: TGTGCCAGCAGCTTACTACAGGACTATGGCTACACCTTC. Translated, it gives CASSLLQDYGYTF.

This chain links TRBV4-3 with TRBJ1-5; possibly TRBD1 for D (5 bases). The V end was cut by 0 bases, the J end by 5 bases, with 14 bases between. Germline V CDR1 and CDR2: LGHNA, YSLEER. The CDR3 is 16 amino acids. The CDR3 spells CASSQDAGRAYQPQHF. The DNA of the CDR3 is TGCGCCAGCAGCCAAGACGCGGGACGGGCATATCAGCCCCAGCATTTT.

As to this clonotype: Since a much larger clone is just one base distant, this may be a read error. As DNA, the CDR3 is TGTGCCAACAGCGGGGTTTTAACGGGAGGTAACAATGAGCAGTTCTTC. Translation: CANSGVLTGGNNEQFF. The chain has TRBV5-4 and TRBJ2-1; 7 bases line up with TRBD2. CDR3 length: 16 amino acids. Germline CDR1 is SGHNT and CDR2 is YYREEE (reference sequence). Together with reference TRBV5-4 and TRBJ2-1, the CDR3 gives the full variable domain: ETGVTQSPTHLIKTRGQQVTLRCSSQSGHNTVSWYQQALGQGPQFIFQYYREEENGRGNFPPRFSGLQFPNYSSELNVNALELDDSALYLCANSGVLTGGNNEQFFGPGTRLTVL.

As for this clonotype: A single base separates this from a much larger clone, so it may be a read error. The chain has TRBV7-2 and TRBJ1-1; no firm D call. CDR1 and CDR2 (germline): SGHTA, FQGNSA. There are 15 residues in the CDR3. CDR3 bases: TGTGCCAGCCGCCAAAGCGGCAGTGGGAACACTGAAGCTATCTTT. Translated, it gives CASRQSGSGNTEAIF.

Details on this clonotype: An end of the junction differs from the germline gene, which may be a read error. V gene TRBV11-3 combines with J gene TRBJ2-1; 8 positions agree with TRBD2. CDR1 and CDR2 from the germline V gene are SGHNT and YENEEA. The CDR3 loop spans 17 amino acids. CDR3 nucleotide sequence: TGTGCCATCAGCCTAGAGTTGACTAGCGAGAGCCAGAATGAGCAGTTCTTC. Translation gives CAISLELTSESQNEQFF.

V usage is TRBV20-1 and J usage is TRBJ2-7; TRBD2 aligns across 7 bases. V trimming: 0 bases; J trimming: 5 bases; junction bases outside the gene matches: 13. CDR3 length equals 16 residues. Germline V lookup: CDR1 DFQATT, CDR2 SNEGSKA (reference sequence). In DNA form, the CDR3 reads TGCAGTGCTAGAGATGGGGGGGAAGCTGATGTGAACGAGCAGTACTTC. This encodes CSARDGGEADVNEQYF.

The J gene is TRBJ2-1, the V gene TRBV27, with 7 positions matching TRBD2. CDR1 is MNHEY, CDR2 SMNVEV, per germline (reference sequence). V shed 3 bases, J shed 6 bases, and the junction held 8 bases outside the gene matches. The CDR3 is 15 amino acids. CDR3 protein: CASSFSGFYCNEQFF. CDR3 sequence (DNA): TGTGCCAGCAGTTTTAGCGGGTTCTACTGCAATGAGCAGTTCTTC.

This clonotype appeared a single time. One end of the junction fails to match germline, which may point to a read error. The rearrangement uses TRBV29-1 and TRBJ2-4; D perhaps matches TRBD1 (6 bases). Germline lookup yields CDR1 SQVTM and CDR2 ANQGSEA. The CDR3 contains 15 residues. CDR3 coding DNA: TGCAGCGTTGAGGGGGCATTTCTAACCAAAAACATTCAGTATTTC. Amino acid sequence: CSVEGAFLTKNIQYF.

This clonotype has only a few counts. The rearrangement uses TRBV18 and TRBJ2-3, with a tentative D call TRBD2 (5 bases). The V and J ends lost 4 bases and 0 bases respectively, with 11 bases between them. Looked up from germline, CDR1 is KGHSH and CDR2 is LQKENI. This CDR3 spans 15 amino acids. DNA of the CDR3: TGTGCCAGCTCACGGGCTAGCATTAGCACAGATACGCAGTATTTT. Its translation: CASSRASISTDTQYF. Variable domain in full (rest from reference TRBV18 and TRBJ2-3): NAGVMQNPRHLVRRRGQEARLRCSPMKGHSHVYWYRQLPEEGLKFMVYLQKENIIDESGMPKERFSAEFPKEGPSILRIQQVVRGDSAAYFCASSRASISTDTQYFGPGTRLTVL.

A word on this clonotype: The junction departs from germline at one end; a sequencing error may be responsible. V is TRBV28 and J is TRBJ1-5, with a weak D call TRBD1 (5 bases). The CDR3 is 15 residues long. Germline loops: CDR1 MDHEN, CDR2 SYDVKM. CDR3 coding DNA: TGTGCCAGCAGTTTAACACGGTTGGGGACCCAGCCCCTGCATTTT. Amino acids: CASSLTRLGTQPLHF. Full variable domain (remainder filled in from reference TRBV28 and TRBJ1-5): DVKVTQSSRYLVKRTGEKVFLECVQDMDHENMFWYRQDPGLGLRLIYFSYDVKMKEKGDIPEGYSVSREKKERFSLILESASTNQTSMYLCASSLTRLGTQPLHFGDGTRLSIL.

This chain connects TRBV20-1 to TRBJ2-3; a weak D match, TRBD2 (7 bases). The CDR3 consists of 17 residues. Germline values: CDR1 DFQATT, CDR2 SNEGSKA (reference sequence). V lost 4 bases to trimming and J lost 2 bases, with 22 bases between them. CDR3 loop: CSAKDQLAGASTDTQYF. The CDR3, as DNA: TGCAGTGCTAAAGACCAGCTTGCGGGGGCTTCCACAGATACGCAGTATTTT.

As regards this clonotype: Its ends do not fully match the called genes, so a read error is possible. The chain recombines TRBV4-3 with TRBJ2-1, with D uncertain. The CDR3 extends over 16 amino acids. Looked up from germline, CDR1 is LGHNA and CDR2 is YSLEER. The CDR3 DNA follows: TGCGCCAGCAGCAAAGGTCCCACCAGCTCCTACGATGAGCAGTTCTTC. This gives the protein CASSKGPTSSYDEQFF.